These 21 T cell receptor beta chains were sequenced from one sample in a study of Tregs in tolerant kidney transplant recipients. Produced via immunoSEQ multiplex PCR; TCRdb's table is partial and in-frame only. The sample yields around 16,000 clones, roughly 58% seen once. No antigen has been assigned to these receptors. The sequenced sample consisted of Tregs from blood cultured with allogeneic cells. The receptors come from a human donor in good health.

V and J are TRBV28 and TRBJ1-2; tentatively, D is TRBD1 (6 bases). Germline V gene data show CDR1 as MDHEN and CDR2 as SYDVKM. V was trimmed by 5 bases and J by 2 bases, leaving 12 bases between them. There are 14 residues in the CDR3. The CDR3 DNA reads TGTGCCAGCAGTAGTACAGGGACCAACTATGGCTACACCTTC. Translation gives CASSSTGTNYGYTF.

The chain combines TRBV9 with TRBJ2-2; a possible D gene is TRBD2 (6 bases). Trimming shortened V by 4 bases and J by 4 bases, and 11 bases separated the two germline ends. Germline V CDR1 and CDR2: SGDLS, YYNGEE. The CDR3 has 14 residues. CDR3 nucleotides: TGTGCCAGCAGCCAAATGGGGGGCACCGGGGAGCTGTTTTTT. It encodes CASSQMGGTGELFF.

This clone was detected only once. This sequence joins TRBV5-4 and TRBJ2-5; the D call may be TRBD1 or TRBD2 (5 bases each). The germline gives CDR1 SGHNT, CDR2 YYREEE (reference sequence). This CDR3 spans 15 amino acids. V was pared by 2 bases and J by 4 bases, with 15 bases between. Here the CDR3 DNA reads TGTGCCAGCAGCTTAAGGCTAGCAGGGATAGAGACCCAGTACTTC. This encodes CASSLRLAGIETQYF.

The chain has TRBV11-2 and TRBJ2-1; D gene unclear. The germline V gene encodes CDR1 SGHAT and CDR2 FQNNGV. This CDR3 region has 11 residues. Trimming took 4 bases from V and 5 from J, leaving 3 bases between them. CDR3 nucleotides: TGTGCCAGCAGCTCGGACAATGAGCAGTTCTTC. This translates into CASSSDNEQFF.

The rearrangement joins TRBV10-3 to TRBJ1-1, with 7 bases matching TRBD1. Germline CDR1 and CDR2: ENHRY and SYGVKD. V lost 1 base to trimming and J lost 7 bases; unmatched junction nucleotides: 12. The CDR3 is 16 amino acids. The CDR3 DNA sequence: TGTGCCATCAGTGAGTTTCGTACAGGGGAAAACGGTGAAGCTTTCTTT. Translating it yields CAISEFRTGENGEAFF.

The gene calls are TRBV6-6 and TRBJ1-5; possible D gene TRBD1, 6 bases. Germline CDR1 is MNHNY and CDR2 is SVGAGI (reference sequence). There are 15 residues in the CDR3. V was clipped by 5 bases and J by 0 bases, with 11 bases between them. CDR3 bases: TGTGCCAGCAGTCCAGGGGCCTCTAGCAATCAGCCCCAGCATTTT. Its protein product is CASSPGASSNQPQHF.

The chain combines TRBV10-3 with TRBJ1-1; D perhaps matches TRBD1 (5 bases). From germline, CDR1 is ENHRY and CDR2 SYGVKD. V dropped 3 bases and J dropped 3 bases, with 14 bases sitting between them. There are 15 residues in the CDR3. The CDR3 DNA follows: TGTGCCATCAGTGACTCCAAGAAGGGGTACACTGAAGCTTTCTTT. This gives the protein CAISDSKKGYTEAFF.

V gene TRBV4-2 combines with J gene TRBJ1-4; no clear D. Germline CDR1 LGHNA, CDR2 YNFKEQ. V lost 2 bases to trimming and J lost 7 bases, with 23 bases between them. The CDR3 length is 18 residues. CDR3 sequence (DNA): TGTGCCAGCAGCCAAAGGCCCATCGTAGAGGGATTTGGTGAAAAACTGTTTTTT. Its protein is CASSQRPIVEGFGEKLFF.

V gene TRBV5-6 combines with J gene TRBJ2-1, with D possibly being TRBD1 or TRBD2 (5 bases each). There are 16 residues in the CDR3. Looked up from germline, CDR1 is SGHDT and CDR2 is YYEEEE. V lost 0 bases, J lost 8 bases, and 18 bases lay in between. The CDR3 coding sequence is TGTGCCAGCAGCTTGGACGGGACCGGCCCTGCCGATGAGCAGTTCTTC. Translating it yields CASSLDGTGPADEQFF.

The J gene is TRBJ2-1, the V gene TRBV9; 7 bases line up with TRBD1. Trimming cost V 2 bases and J 6 bases; bases outside gene matches: 8. This CDR3 has 15 amino acids. Germline V CDR1 and CDR2: SGDLS, YYNGEE. CDR3 nucleotide sequence: TGTGCCAGCAGCGTCGGGACAGCATTGACCAATGAGCAGTTCTTC. It encodes CASSVGTALTNEQFF.

The chain has TRBV7-8 and TRBJ1-2, with D maybe TRBD1 (5 bases). Germline V CDR1 and CDR2: SGHVS, FQNEAQ. Trimming shortened V by 3 bases and J by 8 bases, and 19 bases separated the two germline ends. This CDR3 is 15 amino acids long. CDR3: CASSFRRGLKDGYTF. The CDR3, as DNA: TGTGCCAGCAGCTTCCGACGGGGGTTAAAGGACGGCTACACCTTC.

The chain is built from TRBV10-3 and TRBJ1-3; D is undetermined. The V gene's germline CDR1 is ENHRY and CDR2 SYGVKD. This CDR3 spans 14 amino acids. Trimming took 8 bases from V and 2 from J, leaving 13 bases between them. CDR3 in amino acids: CAILASGPGNTIYF. The CDR3 nucleotides read TGTGCCATCTTAGCGTCCGGGCCTGGAAACACCATATATTTT.

V usage is TRBV4-3 and J usage is TRBJ2-5, with 10 bases identical to TRBD1. The CDR3 totals 18 residues. Germline CDR1 reads LGHNA; CDR2 reads YSLEER. V trimming: 1 base; J trimming: 4 bases; junction bases outside the gene matches: 12. The CDR3 coding sequence is TGCGCCAGCAGCCAAGGGATCGTCGGGACAGGGGAGCGAGAGACCCAGTACTTC. The encoded protein is CASSQGIVGTGERETQYF.

The sample holds a few counts of this clone. The rearrangement uses TRBV6-5 and TRBJ1-5; no clear D gene. The CDR3 has 13 amino acids. Germline V gene lookup returns CDR1 MNHEY and CDR2 SVGAGI. The V and J ends lost 5 bases and 2 bases respectively, with 7 bases between them. CDR3: CASSREGNQPQHF. The CDR3 DNA follows: TGTGCCAGCAGTAGGGAAGGCAATCAGCCCCAGCATTTT.

A few counts support this clone. In the same sample, other DNA sequences code for this CDR3. The V and J genes are TRBV6-5 and TRBJ2-7, with D possibly TRBD2 on 6 matching bases. Deletions cut 6 bases from V and 7 bases from J, with 10 bases between. This CDR3 has 11 amino acids. Germline V gene data show CDR1 as MNHEY and CDR2 as SVGAGI. CDR3 in DNA: TGTGCCAGCAGCCGGGGAGGAGAGCAGTACTTC. It encodes CASSRGGEQYF.

This clone has only a few counts. The chain couples TRBV18 to TRBJ1-2; D is unresolved. The CDR3 has 11 residues. In germline, CDR1 is KGHSH, CDR2 LQKENI. With 5 bases removed from V and 2 bases from J, the gap between germline ends came to 3 bases. CDR3 nucleotide sequence: TGTGCCAGCTCATCAAACTATGGCTACACCTTC. This sequence encodes CASSSNYGYTF.

The genes are TRBV7-2 and TRBJ2-7; 7 nucleotides line up with TRBD2. Germline V gene data show CDR1 as SGHTA and CDR2 as FQGNSA. The CDR3 spans 15 residues. Trimming cost V 1 base and J 4 bases; bases outside gene matches: 7. CDR3 in amino acids: CASSLERGREYEQYF. The DNA for the CDR3 is TGTGCCAGCAGCTTAGAACGTGGGCGGGAGTACGAGCAGTACTTC.

The chain joins TRBV7-2 to TRBJ1-4, with D uncertain. The V gene's germline CDR1 is SGHTA and CDR2 FQGNSA. Deletions cut 3 bases from V and 0 bases from J, with 5 bases between. This CDR3 spans 14 amino acids. CDR3 amino acids: CASSFTPTNEKLFF. DNA for the CDR3: TGTGCCAGCAGCTTCACTCCAACTAATGAAAAACTGTTTTTT.

V usage is TRBV2 and J usage is TRBJ1-1; D gene unclear. This CDR3 has 13 residues. The ends were cut back, 6 bases at V and 1 base at J, with 9 bases in the middle. Germline CDR1 is SNHLY and CDR2 is FYNNEI. CDR3 DNA: TGTGCCAGCAGGCACGTGGGGAACACTGAAGCTTTCTTT. Protein: CASRHVGNTEAFF.

The rearrangement uses TRBV19 and TRBJ1-2; 7 bases match TRBD1. The CDR3 sequence is 15 residues long. Losses at the gene ends were 2 bases for V and 4 bases for J; bases not matched to a gene: 7. Germline-derived CDR1 and CDR2 are LNHDA and SQIVND (reference sequence). The CDR3 DNA sequence: TGTGCCAGTAGTATAATTCAGGGACAGACCTATGGCTACACCTTC. Translation gives CASSIIQGQTYGYTF. The whole variable domain, remainder taken from reference TRBV19 and TRBJ1-2, is DGGITQSPKYLFRKEGQNVTLSCEQNLNHDAMYWYRQDPGQGLRLIYYSQIVNDFQKGDIAEGYSVSREKKESFPLTVTSAQKNPTAFYLCASSIIQGQTYGYTFGSGTRLTVV.

V usage is TRBV30 and J usage is TRBJ2-7, with TRBD2 matching over 10 bases. V lost 2 bases to trimming and J lost 2 bases; unmatched junction nucleotides: 9. The CDR3 sequence is 16 residues long. CDR1 GTSNPN and CDR2 SVGIG come from the germline V gene (reference sequence). CDR3 sequence reads: CAWSPLRSGGAYEQYF. CDR3 nucleotide sequence: TGTGCCTGGAGTCCCCTAAGAAGCGGGGGGGCCTACGAGCAGTACTTC.